This T cell receptor (beta chain) was recorded in a study of CD8+ T cells in alopecia areata. Study in general: A regimen of oral tofacitinib, 5 to 10 mg twice daily, was given to treated patients. Dosing with tofacitinib proceeded for 6 to 18 months, followed by 6 months off drug.

The treatment is: oral pan-JAK inhibitor, 5-10 mg twice daily. The CDR3 sequence is 14 residues long. CDR1 is MGHRA and CDR2 is YSYEKL in the germline V gene. V lost 4 bases to trimming and J lost 2 bases, with 12 bases between them. This clone was observed a handful of times. RNA, once extracted, was reverse transcribed into cDNA for use as the sequencing template. The method was immunoSEQ multiplex PCR; TCRdb's version includes in-frame clones alone and lacks a portion of them. The table records hundreds of thousands of clones, roughly 64% of them present only once. Sample: CD4+ T cells sorted from blood, taken at week 24, from a patient treated with tofacitinib. The chain couples TRBV4-1 to TRBJ2-7, with a weak D call TRBD2 (6 bases). The TCR originated in a human donor with alopecia areata. CDR3 sequence (DNA): TGCGCCAGCAGCCGCGGACGGGAGACCTACGAGCAGTACTTC. Its protein is CASSRGRETYEQYF.